This is a list of T cell receptor beta chains from one sample in a study of T cell repertoires in cytomegalovirus infection. TCRdb analysed the reads with MiXCR anew, one entry per CDR3 protein. The sample carries roughly 630,000 distinct CDR3 sequences, 20% to 25% recorded once. The sequenced material came from CD8+ T cells from PBMCs. These receptor sequences come from a human donor in good health (CMV status not recorded). Some clones in this sample may be carry-over from other donors' samples. The CDR3 runs from the conserved cysteine through the conserved F or W. Each record gives: D gene, clone size, V gene, J gene, CDR3 protein, CDR3 DNA. The D gene is left open where the match is weak. Size tells how often a clone was seen (once, few, many) or the class of an expanded clone, and some rows leave it out.

NA	many	TRBV7-6	TRBJ2-2	CASSLQAGRGTGELFF	TGTGCCAGCAGCCTCCAGGCCGGGAGAGGGACCGGGGAGCTGTTTTTT
NA	NA	TRBV12-3/TRBV12-4	TRBJ2-3	CASSGLGDTQYF	TGTGCCAGCAGTGGCTTAGGGGATACGCAGTATTTT
NA	NA	TRBV6-5	TRBJ2-2	CASSYVNTGVLFF	TGTGCCAGCAGTTACGTAAACACCGGGGTGCTGTTTTTT
TRBD1	few	TRBV7-6	TRBJ1-2	CASSLDRARYGYTF	TGTGCCAGCAGCTTGGACAGGGCTCGGTATGGCTACACCTTC
NA	many	TRBV7-6	TRBJ1-5	CASSLASGNQPQHF	TGTGCCAGCAGCTTAGCGTCGGGGAATCAGCCCCAGCATTTT
NA	few	TRBV6-1	TRBJ2-1	CASSSYGGNEQFF	TGTGCCAGCAGTTCCTACGGGGGCAATGAGCAGTTCTTC
NA	NA	TRBV6-2/TRBV6-3	TRBJ1-1	CASSYSIRSHTEAFF	TGTGCCAGCAGTTACTCGATCAGGTCCCACACTGAAGCTTTCTTT
TRBD1	many	TRBV7-8	TRBJ1-1	CASSLGTGGWNTEAFF	TGTGCCAGCAGCTTAGGGACAGGGGGCTGGAACACTGAAGCTTTCTTT
NA	many	TRBV7-9	TRBJ1-1	CASSLSGANTEAFF	TGTGCCAGCAGCTTATCAGGGGCGAACACTGAAGCTTTCTTT
NA	many	TRBV7-8	TRBJ1-5	CASSLWGAWDDNQPQHF	TGTGCCAGCAGCTTATGGGGGGCATGGGACGACAATCAGCCCCAGCATTTT
TRBD1	NA	TRBV20-1	TRBJ2-1	CSASFPGQGSYNEQFF	TGCAGTGCTAGCTTTCCCGGACAGGGCTCCTACAATGAGCAGTTCTTC
TRBD2	NA	TRBV6-5	TRBJ2-1	CASSPPSGGANEQFF	TGTGCCAGCAGCCCCCCCAGCGGGGGGGCGAATGAGCAGTTCTTC
NA	NA	TRBV12-3/TRBV12-4	TRBJ2-1	CASTQATYNEQFF	TGTGCCAGCACCCAGGCCACCTACAATGAGCAGTTCTTC
TRBD1	few	TRBV7-6	TRBJ2-2	CASTEADRGSGELFF	TGTGCCAGCACCGAAGCCGACAGGGGATCCGGGGAGCTGTTTTTT
NA	few	TRBV15	TRBJ1-2	CATSRLPRQGVWGYTF	TGTGCCACCAGCAGACTTCCGAGGCAGGGCGTCTGGGGCTACACCTTC
NA	NA	TRBV14	TRBJ2-1	CASSQNWGNRRRFSYNEQFF	TGTGCCAGCAGCCAAAATTGGGGAAATAGACGGAGATTCTCCTACAATGAGCAGTTCTTC
NA	few	TRBV27	TRBJ1-1	CASSYLGLDTEAFF	TGTGCCAGCAGTTACCTGGGGCTGGACACTGAAGCTTTCTTT
NA	NA	TRBV20-1	TRBJ2-4	CSARWPSVIAKNIQYF	TGCAGTGCTAGGTGGCCGTCAGTAATAGCCAAAAACATTCAGTACTTC
NA	NA	TRBV10-3	TRBJ2-3	CAISESPDSTDTQYF	TGTGCCATCAGTGAATCCCCGGACAGCACAGATACGCAGTATTTT
TRBD2	NA	TRBV29-1	TRBJ2-2	CSVEDPQRGGQGLGELFF	TGCAGCGTTGAAGATCCGCAGCGGGGGGGCCAGGGTCTAGGGGAGCTGTTTTTT
NA	NA	TRBV7-9	TRBJ1-1	CASSFGAAPGLEAFF	TGTGCCAGCAGCTTTGGGGCAGCACCAGGCCTTGAAGCTTTCTTT
NA	many	TRBV7-9	TRBJ1-5	CASSLGVGQANQPQHF	TGTGCCAGCAGCTTGGGAGTTGGGCAGGCCAATCAGCCCCAGCATTTT
NA	many	TRBV12-3/TRBV12-4	TRBJ1-5	CASAGDGSNQPQHF	TGTGCCAGCGCAGGGGACGGAAGCAATCAGCCCCAGCATTTT
TRBD1	NA	TRBV6-2/TRBV6-3	TRBJ2-7	CASSLDRVEQYF	TGTGCCAGCAGCCTGGACAGGGTCGAGCAGTACTTC
NA	few	TRBV6-4	TRBJ1-3	CASSDDGGAGNTIYF	TGTGCCAGCAGTGACGACGGGGGAGCTGGAAACACCATATATTTT
TRBD1	NA	TRBV20-1	TRBJ2-6	CSAIPGQGSSGANVLTF	TGCAGTGCTATTCCGGGACAGGGAAGCTCTGGGGCCAACGTCCTGACTTTC
NA	NA	TRBV25-1	TRBJ2-1	CASSAAFGARSGQFF	TGTGCCAGCAGTGCCGCCTTCGGAGCGAGATCCGGGCAGTTCTTC
NA	few	TRBV6-5	TRBJ2-7	CASRKGYEQYF	TGTGCCAGCAGGAAAGGCTACGAGCAGTACTTC
NA	few	TRBV27	TRBJ2-3	CASRLFSTDTQYF	TGTGCCAGCAGGCTGTTTAGCACAGATACGCAGTATTTT